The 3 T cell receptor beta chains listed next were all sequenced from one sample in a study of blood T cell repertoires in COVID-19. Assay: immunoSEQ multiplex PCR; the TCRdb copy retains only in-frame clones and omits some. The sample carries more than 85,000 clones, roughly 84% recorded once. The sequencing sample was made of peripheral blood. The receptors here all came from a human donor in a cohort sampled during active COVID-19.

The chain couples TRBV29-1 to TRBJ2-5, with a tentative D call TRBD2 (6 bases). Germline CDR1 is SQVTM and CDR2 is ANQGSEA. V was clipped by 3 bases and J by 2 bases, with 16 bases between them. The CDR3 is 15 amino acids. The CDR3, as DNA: TGCAGCGTTGAGCGGAGGGGCGAAGCACAAGAGACCCAGTACTTC. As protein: CSVERRGEAQETQYF.

For the CDR3, the DNA is TGCAGCGTAGGCCCTGGGGGGGCTGAAGCTTTCTTT. Protein product: CSVGPGGAEAFF. The chain recombines TRBV29-1 with TRBJ1-1; TRBD1 is a possible D gene (5 bases). Trimming took 6 bases from V and 6 from J, leaving 14 bases between them. Germline assignment: CDR1 SQVTM and CDR2 ANQGSEA. The CDR3 extends over 12 amino acids.

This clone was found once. The CDR3 nucleotides are TGTGCCGTGCGTCGCGGCCCCCTCGAGCAGTACTTC. It codes for CAVRRGPLEQYF. This sequence joins TRBV6-5 and TRBJ2-7; D uncertain. The CDR3 sequence is 12 residues long. Trimming pared 11 bases from V and 6 bases from J, leaving 17 bases between. From germline, CDR1 is MNHEY and CDR2 SVGAGI.